This T cell receptor beta chain was sequenced during a study of blood T cell repertoires in COVID-19. Repertoires were generated with immunoSEQ multiplex PCR, while TCRdb's copy carries only in-frame clones and drops some. The table records roughly 240,000 clones, more than 70% of them present only once. The CDR3 contains 13 residues. Trimming removed 6 bases from V and 3 bases from J, with 11 bases in between. From germline, CDR1 is SGHTA and CDR2 FQGTGA. This receptor was taken from a woman aged 80 or older with COVID-19, enrolled during active disease. Input material: peripheral blood. The chain recombines TRBV7-3 with TRBJ1-1; a possible D gene is TRBD1 (6 bases). CDR3 loop: CASRLQGYTEAFF. CDR3 coding DNA: TGTGCCAGCAGACTACAGGGTTACACTGAAGCTTTCTTT.